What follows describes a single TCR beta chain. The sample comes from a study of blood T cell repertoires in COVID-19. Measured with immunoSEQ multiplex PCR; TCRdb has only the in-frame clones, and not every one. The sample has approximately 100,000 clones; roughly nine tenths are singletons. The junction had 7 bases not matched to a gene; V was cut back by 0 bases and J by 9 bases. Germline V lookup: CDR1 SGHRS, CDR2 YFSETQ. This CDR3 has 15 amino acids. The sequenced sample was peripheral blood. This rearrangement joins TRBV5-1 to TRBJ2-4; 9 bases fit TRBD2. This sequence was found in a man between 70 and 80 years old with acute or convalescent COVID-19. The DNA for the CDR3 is TGCGCCAGCAGCTTGGGTGGCGGGGGGGCCCCCATTCAGTACTTC. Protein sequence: CASSLGGGGAPIQYF.